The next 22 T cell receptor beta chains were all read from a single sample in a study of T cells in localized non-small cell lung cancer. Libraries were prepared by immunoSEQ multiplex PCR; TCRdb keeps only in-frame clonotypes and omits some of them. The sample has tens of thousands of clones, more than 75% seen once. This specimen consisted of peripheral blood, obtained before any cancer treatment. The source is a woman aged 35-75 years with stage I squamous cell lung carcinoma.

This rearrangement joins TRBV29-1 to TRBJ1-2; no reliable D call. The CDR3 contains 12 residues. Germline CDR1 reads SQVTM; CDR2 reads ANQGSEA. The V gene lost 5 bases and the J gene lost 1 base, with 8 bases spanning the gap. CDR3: CSVRHSNYGYTF. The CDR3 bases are TGCAGCGTTCGTCACAGTAACTATGGCTACACCTTC.

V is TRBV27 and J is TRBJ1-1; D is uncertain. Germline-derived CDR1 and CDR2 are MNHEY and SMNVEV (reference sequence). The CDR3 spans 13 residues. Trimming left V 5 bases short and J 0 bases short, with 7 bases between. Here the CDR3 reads CASSTAMNTEAFF. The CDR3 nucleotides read TGTGCCAGCAGTACAGCGATGAACACTGAAGCTTTCTTT.

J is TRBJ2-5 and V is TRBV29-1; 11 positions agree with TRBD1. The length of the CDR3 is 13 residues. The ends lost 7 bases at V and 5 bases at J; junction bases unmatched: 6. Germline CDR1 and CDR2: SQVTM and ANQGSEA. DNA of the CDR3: TGCAGCGGGAGGACAGGGGGCACGGAGACCCAGTACTTC. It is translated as CSGRTGGTETQYF. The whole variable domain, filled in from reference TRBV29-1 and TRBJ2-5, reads SAVISQKPSRDICQRGTSLTIQCQVDSQVTMMFWYRQQPGQSLTLIATANQGSEATYESGFVIDKFPISRPNLTFSTLTVSNMSPEDSSIYLCSGRTGGTETQYFGPGTRLLVL.

The CDR3 loop reads CASSPGHSYEQYF. In DNA, the CDR3 is TGTGCCAGCTCCCCGGGACATTCCTACGAGCAGTACTTC. The chain links TRBV18 to TRBJ2-7; D is possibly TRBD1 (6 bases). V lost 6 bases to trimming and J lost 1 base, with 10 bases between them. Germline lookup yields CDR1 KGHSH and CDR2 LQKENI. The CDR3 runs to 13 residues.

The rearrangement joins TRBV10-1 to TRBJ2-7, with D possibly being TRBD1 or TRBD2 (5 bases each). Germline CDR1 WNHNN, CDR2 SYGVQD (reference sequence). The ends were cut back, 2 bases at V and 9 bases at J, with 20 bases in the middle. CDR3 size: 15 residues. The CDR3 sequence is CASSETAGTSIGQYF. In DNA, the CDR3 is TGCGCCAGCAGTGAGACCGCAGGGACCTCTATCGGGCAGTACTTC.

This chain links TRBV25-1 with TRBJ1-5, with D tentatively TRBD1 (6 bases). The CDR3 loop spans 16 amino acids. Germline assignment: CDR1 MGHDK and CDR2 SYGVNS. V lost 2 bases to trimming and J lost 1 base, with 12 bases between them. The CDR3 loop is CASSEQTGVSNQPQHF. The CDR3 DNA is TGTGCCAGCAGTGAACAGACAGGCGTAAGCAATCAGCCCCAGCATTTT.

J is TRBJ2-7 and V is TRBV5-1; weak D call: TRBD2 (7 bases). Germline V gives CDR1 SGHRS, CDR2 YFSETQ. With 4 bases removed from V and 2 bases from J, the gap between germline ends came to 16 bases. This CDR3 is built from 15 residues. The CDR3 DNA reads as TGCGCCAGCAGCCCGTGGGGGGGGCTAACCTACGAGCAGTACTTC. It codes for CASSPWGGLTYEQYF.

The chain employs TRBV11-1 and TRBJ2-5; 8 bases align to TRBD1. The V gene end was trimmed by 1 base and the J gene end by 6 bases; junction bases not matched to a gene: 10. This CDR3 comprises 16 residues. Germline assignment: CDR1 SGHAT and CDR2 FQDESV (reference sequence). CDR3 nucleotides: TGTGCCAGCAGCTTAGAGGGGACAGGTAACGTGAAGACCCAGTACTTC. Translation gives CASSLEGTGNVKTQYF.

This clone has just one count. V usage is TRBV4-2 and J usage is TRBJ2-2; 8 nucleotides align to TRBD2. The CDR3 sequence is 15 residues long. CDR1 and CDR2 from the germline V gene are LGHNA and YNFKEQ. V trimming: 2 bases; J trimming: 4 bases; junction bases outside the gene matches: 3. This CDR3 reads CASSQPGGATGELFF. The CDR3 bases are TGTGCCAGCAGCCAACCCGGGGGGGCCACCGGGGAGCTGTTTTTT.

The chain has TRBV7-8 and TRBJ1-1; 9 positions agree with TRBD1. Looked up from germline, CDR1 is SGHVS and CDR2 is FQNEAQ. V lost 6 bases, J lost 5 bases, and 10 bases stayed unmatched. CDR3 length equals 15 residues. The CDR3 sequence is CASSPEQGAGTEAFF. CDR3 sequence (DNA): TGTGCCAGCAGTCCGGAACAGGGGGCCGGGACTGAAGCTTTCTTT.

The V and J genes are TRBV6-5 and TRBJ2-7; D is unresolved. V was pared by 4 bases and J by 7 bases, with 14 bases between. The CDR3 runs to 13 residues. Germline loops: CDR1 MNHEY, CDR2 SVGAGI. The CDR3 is CASSFGRLGEQYF. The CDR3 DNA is TGTGCCAGCAGTTTCGGCAGACTGGGGGAGCAGTACTTC.

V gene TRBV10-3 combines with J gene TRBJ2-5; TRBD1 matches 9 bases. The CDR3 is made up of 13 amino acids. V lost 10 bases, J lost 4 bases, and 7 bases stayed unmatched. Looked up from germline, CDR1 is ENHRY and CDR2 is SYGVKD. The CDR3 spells CATQTGGLETQYF. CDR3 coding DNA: TGTGCCACCCAGACAGGGGGGTTAGAGACCCAGTACTTC.

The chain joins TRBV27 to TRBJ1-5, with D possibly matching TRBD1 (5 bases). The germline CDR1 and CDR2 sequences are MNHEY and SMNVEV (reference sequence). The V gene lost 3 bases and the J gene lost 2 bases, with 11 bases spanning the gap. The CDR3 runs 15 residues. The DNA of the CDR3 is TGTGCCAGCAGTTTGGGGGGTGGGGGCAATCAGCCCCAGCATTTT. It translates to CASSLGGGGNQPQHF.

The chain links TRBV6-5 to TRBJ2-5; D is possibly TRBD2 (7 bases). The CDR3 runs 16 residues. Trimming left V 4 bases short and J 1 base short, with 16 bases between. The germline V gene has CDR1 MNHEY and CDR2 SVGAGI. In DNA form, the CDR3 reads TGTGCCAGCAGTTCGGTCGGGGGGCCTCGCCAAGAGACCCAGTACTTC. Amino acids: CASSSVGGPRQETQYF.

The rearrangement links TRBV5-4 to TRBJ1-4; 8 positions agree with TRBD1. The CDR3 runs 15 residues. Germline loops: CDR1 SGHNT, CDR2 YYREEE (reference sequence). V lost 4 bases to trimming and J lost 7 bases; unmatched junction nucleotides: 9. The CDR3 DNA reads TGTGCCAGCAGCCCGAGGGGGACAGGTAGTGAAAAACTGTTTTTT. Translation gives CASSPRGTGSEKLFF.

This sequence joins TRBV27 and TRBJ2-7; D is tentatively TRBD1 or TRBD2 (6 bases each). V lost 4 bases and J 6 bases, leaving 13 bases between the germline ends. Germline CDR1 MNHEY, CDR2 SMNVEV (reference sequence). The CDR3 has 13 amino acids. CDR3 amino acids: CASSWGAPREQYF. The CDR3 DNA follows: TGTGCCAGCAGTTGGGGGGCCCCCCGCGAGCAGTACTTC.

CDR3 protein: CASSFLTGFSSYEQYF. The CDR3 nucleotides are TGTGCCAGCAGCTTCCTAACAGGGTTTAGCTCCTACGAGCAGTACTTC. The J gene is TRBJ2-7, the V gene TRBV7-9, with a tentative D call TRBD1 (6 bases). With 3 bases removed from V and 0 bases from J, the gap between germline ends came to 15 bases. Germline V gene sequence: CDR1 SEHNR, CDR2 FQNEAQ (reference sequence). The CDR3 runs to 16 residues.

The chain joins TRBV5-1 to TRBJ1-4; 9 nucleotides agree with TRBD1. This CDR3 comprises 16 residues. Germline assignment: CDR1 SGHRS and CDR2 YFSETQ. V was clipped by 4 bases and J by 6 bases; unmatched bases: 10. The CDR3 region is CASSETLNRGHEKLFF. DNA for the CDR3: TGCGCCAGCAGCGAGACCTTGAACAGGGGGCATGAAAAACTGTTTTTT.

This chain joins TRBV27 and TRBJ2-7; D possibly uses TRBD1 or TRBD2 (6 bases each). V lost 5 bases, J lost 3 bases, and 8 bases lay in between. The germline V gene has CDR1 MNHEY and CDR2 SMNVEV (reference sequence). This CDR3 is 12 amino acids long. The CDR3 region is CASSEGGYEQYF. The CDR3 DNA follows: TGTGCCAGCAGTGAGGGGGGCTACGAGCAGTACTTC.

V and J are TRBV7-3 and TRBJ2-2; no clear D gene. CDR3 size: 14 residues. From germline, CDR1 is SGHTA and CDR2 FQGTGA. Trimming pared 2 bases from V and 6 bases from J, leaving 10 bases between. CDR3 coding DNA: TGTGCCAGCAGCTTATCTACGGATCCCGGGGAGCTGTTTTTT. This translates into CASSLSTDPGELFF.

CDR3 in DNA: TGTGCCAGCAGCCATTTGTGGGCCAGCCAGAACACTGAAGCTTTCTTT. It encodes CASSHLWASQNTEAFF. The rearrangement joins TRBV7-2 to TRBJ1-1; no clear D. Trimming left V 5 bases short and J 1 base short, with 17 bases between. The V gene's germline CDR1 is SGHTA and CDR2 FQGNSA. The CDR3 extends over 16 amino acids.

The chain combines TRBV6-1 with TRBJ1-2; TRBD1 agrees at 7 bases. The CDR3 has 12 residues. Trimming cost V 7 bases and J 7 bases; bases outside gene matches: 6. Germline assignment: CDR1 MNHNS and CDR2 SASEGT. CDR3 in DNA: TGTGCCAGCACCAACAGACAGGGTGGCTACACCTTC. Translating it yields CASTNRQGGYTF.